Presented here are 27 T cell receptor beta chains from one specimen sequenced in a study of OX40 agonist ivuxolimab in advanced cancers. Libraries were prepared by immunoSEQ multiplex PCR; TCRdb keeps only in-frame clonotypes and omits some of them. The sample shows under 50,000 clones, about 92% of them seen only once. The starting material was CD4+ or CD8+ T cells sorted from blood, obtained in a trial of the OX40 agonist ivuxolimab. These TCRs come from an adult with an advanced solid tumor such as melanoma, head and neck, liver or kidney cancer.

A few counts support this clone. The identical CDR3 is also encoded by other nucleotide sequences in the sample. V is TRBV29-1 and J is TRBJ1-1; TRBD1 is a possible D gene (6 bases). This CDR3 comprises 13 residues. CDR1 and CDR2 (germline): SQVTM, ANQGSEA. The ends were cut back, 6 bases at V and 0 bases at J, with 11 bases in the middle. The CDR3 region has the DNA TGCAGCGTCCCGACAGGATTGAACACTGAAGCTTTCTTT. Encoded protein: CSVPTGLNTEAFF.

The CDR3: CASRLAPGQGPYSGNTIYF. The CDR3 DNA is TGTGCAAGTCGCTTAGCCCCGGGACAGGGACCTTACTCTGGAAACACCATATATTTT. The chain is built from TRBV12-2 and TRBJ1-3; TRBD1 reflects the table's D call only, with no check against the DNA. TRBV12-2 is tagged as a pseudogene. This CDR3 comprises 19 residues.

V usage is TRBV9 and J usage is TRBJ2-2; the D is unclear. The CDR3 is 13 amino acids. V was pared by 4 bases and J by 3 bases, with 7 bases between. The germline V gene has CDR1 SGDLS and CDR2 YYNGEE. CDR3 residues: CASSPSHTGELFF. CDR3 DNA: TGTGCCAGCAGCCCATCGCACACCGGGGAGCTGTTTTTT.

The CDR3, as DNA: TGTGCCAGTACCCCCGGGCCGTCAAACACTGAAGCTTTCTTT. The encoded protein is CASTPGPSNTEAFF. The chain is built from TRBV19 and TRBJ1-1; D is undetermined. The ends were cut back, 7 bases at V and 2 bases at J, with 14 bases in the middle. The CDR3 extends over 14 amino acids. Germline V CDR1 and CDR2: LNHDA, SQIVND (reference sequence).

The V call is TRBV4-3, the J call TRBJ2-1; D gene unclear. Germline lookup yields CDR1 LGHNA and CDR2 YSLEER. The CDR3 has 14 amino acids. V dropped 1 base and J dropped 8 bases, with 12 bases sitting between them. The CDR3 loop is CASSQGAATDEQFF. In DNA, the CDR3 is TGCGCCAGCAGCCAAGGTGCCGCTACGGATGAGCAGTTCTTC.

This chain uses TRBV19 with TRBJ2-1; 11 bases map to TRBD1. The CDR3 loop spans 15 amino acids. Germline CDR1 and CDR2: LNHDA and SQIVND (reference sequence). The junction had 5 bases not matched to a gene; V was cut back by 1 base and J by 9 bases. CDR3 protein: CASSIGRTGGLEQFF. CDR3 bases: TGTGCCAGTAGTATAGGTAGGACAGGGGGCCTTGAGCAGTTCTTC.

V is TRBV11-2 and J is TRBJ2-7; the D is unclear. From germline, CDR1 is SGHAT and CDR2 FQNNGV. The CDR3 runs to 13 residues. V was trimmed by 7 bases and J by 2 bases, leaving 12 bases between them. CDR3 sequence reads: CASMGGTTYEQYF. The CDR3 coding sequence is TGTGCCAGCATGGGTGGTACTACCTACGAGCAGTACTTC.

The CDR3 sequence: CSVVTSRQVIDTQYF. CDR3 nucleotide sequence: TGCAGCGTTGTAACTTCTAGGCAGGTTATAGATACGCAGTATTTT. This chain joins TRBV29-1 and TRBJ2-3, with D unresolved. V lost 4 bases, J lost 5 bases, and 19 bases lay in between. The CDR3 extends over 15 amino acids. Per the germline V gene, CDR1 is SQVTM and CDR2 is ANQGSEA.

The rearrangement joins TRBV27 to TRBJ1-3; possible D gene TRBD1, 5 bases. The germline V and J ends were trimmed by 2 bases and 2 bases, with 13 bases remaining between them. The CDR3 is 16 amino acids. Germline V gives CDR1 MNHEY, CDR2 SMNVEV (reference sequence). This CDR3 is CASSLTIGGTGNTIYF. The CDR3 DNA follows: TGTGCCAGCAGTTTAACTATCGGGGGGACTGGAAACACCATATATTTT.

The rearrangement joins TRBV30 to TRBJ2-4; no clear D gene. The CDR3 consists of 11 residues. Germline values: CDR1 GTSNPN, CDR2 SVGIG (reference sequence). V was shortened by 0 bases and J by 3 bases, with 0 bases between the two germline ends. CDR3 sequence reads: CAWSVKNIQYF. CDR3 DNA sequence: TGTGCCTGGAGTGTCAAAAACATTCAGTACTTC.

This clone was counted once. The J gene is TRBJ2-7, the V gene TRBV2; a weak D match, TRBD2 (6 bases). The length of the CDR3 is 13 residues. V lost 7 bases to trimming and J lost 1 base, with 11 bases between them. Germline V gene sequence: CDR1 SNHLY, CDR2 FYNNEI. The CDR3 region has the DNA TGTGCCAGCAACGGAGGGGTTTCCTACGAGCAGTACTTC. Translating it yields CASNGGVSYEQYF.

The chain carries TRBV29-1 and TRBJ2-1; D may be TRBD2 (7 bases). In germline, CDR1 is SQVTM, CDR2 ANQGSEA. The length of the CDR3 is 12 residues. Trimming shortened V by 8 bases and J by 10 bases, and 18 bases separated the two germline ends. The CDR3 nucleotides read TGCAGCTCTTGGGGGGGGGCGTCCGAGCAGTTCTTC. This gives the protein CSSWGGASEQFF.

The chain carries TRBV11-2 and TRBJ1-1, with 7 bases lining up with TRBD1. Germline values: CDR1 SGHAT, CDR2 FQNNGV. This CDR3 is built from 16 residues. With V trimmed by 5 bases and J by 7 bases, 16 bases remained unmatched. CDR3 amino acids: CASSSWSTGDWNEAFF. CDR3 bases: TGTGCCAGCAGCAGTTGGTCAACAGGGGATTGGAATGAAGCTTTCTTT.

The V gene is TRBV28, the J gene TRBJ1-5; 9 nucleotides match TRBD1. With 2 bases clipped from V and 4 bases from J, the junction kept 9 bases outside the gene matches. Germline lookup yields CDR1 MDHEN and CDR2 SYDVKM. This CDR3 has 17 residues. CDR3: CASSLGPGQGPNQPQHF. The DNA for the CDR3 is TGTGCCAGCAGTTTAGGGCCGGGACAGGGACCGAATCAGCCCCAGCATTTT.

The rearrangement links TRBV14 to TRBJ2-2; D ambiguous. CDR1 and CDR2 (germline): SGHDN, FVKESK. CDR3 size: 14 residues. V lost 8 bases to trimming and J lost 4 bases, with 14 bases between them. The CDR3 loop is CASSTSLITGELFF. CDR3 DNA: TGTGCCAGCTCTACCAGCCTAATCACCGGGGAGCTGTTTTTT.

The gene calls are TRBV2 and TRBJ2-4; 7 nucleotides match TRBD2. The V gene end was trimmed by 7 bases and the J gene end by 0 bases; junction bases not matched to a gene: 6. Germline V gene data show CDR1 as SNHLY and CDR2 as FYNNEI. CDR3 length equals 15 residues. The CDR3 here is CASTLGGSAKNIQYF. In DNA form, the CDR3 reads TGTGCCAGCACCCTCGGGGGGTCAGCCAAAAACATTCAGTACTTC. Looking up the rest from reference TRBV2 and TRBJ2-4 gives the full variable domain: EPEVTQTPSHQVTQMGQEVILRCVPISNHLYFYWYRQILGQKVEFLVSFYNNEISEKSEIFDDQFSVERPDGSNFTLKIRSTKLEDSAMYFCASTLGGSAKNIQYFGAGTRLSVL.

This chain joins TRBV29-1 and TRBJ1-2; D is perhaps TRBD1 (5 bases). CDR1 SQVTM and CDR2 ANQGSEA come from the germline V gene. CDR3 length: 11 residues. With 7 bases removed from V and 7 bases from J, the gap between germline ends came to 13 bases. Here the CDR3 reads CSAYGDPGYTF. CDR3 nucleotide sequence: TGCAGCGCCTACGGGGACCCTGGCTACACCTTC.

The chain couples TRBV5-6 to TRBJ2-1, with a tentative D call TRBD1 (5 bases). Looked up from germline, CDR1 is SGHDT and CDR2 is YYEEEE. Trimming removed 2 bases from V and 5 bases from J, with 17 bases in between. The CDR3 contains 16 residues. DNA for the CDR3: TGTGCCAGCAGCTTCGACAGCCCGTGGGTTCACAATGAGCAGTTCTTC. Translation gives CASSFDSPWVHNEQFF.

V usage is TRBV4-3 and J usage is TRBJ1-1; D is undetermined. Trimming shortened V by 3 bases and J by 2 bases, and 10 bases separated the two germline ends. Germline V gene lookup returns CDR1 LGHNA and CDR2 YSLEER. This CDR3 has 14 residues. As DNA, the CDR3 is TGCGCCAGCAGCCAGAGGCTGGTTAACACTGAAGCTTTCTTT. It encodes CASSQRLVNTEAFF.

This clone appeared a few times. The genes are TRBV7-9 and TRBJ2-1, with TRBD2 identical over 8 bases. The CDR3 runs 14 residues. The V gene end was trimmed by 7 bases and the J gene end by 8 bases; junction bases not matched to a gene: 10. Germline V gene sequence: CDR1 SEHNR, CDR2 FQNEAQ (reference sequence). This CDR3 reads CASTPTGRGHEQFF. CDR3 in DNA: TGTGCCAGCACACCTACCGGGAGGGGCCATGAGCAGTTCTTC. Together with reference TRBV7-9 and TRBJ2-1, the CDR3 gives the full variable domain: DTGVSQNPRHKITKRGQNVTFRCDPISEHNRLYWYRQTLGQGPEFLTYFQNEAQLEKSRLLSDRFSAERPKGSFSTLEIQRTEQGDSAMYLCASTPTGRGHEQFFGPGTRLTVL.

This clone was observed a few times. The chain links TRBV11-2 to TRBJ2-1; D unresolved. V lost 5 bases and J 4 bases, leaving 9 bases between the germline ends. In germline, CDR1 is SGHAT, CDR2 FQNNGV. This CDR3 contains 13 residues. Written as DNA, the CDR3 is TGTGCCAGCAGCACCACGGCGTACAATGAGCAGTTCTTC. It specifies CASSTTAYNEQFF. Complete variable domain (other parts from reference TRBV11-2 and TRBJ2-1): EAGVAQSPRYKIIEKRQSVAFWCNPISGHATLYWYQQILGQGPKLLIQFQNNGVVDDSQLPKDRFSAERLKGVDSTLKIQPAKLEDSAVYLCASSTTAYNEQFFGPGTRLTVL.

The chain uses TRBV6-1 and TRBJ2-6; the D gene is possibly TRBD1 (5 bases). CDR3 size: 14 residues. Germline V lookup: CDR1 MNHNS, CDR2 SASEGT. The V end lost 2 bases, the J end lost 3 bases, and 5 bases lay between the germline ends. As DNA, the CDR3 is TGTGCCAGCAGTGAACAGGGTGGGGCCAACGTCCTGACTTTC. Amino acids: CASSEQGGANVLTF.

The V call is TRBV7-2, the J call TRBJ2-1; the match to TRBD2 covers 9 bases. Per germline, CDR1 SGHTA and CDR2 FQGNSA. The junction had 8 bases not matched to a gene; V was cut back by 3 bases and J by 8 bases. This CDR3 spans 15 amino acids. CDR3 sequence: CASSLTSGLFDEQFF. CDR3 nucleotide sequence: TGTGCCAGCAGCTTGACTAGCGGCCTTTTCGATGAGCAGTTCTTC.

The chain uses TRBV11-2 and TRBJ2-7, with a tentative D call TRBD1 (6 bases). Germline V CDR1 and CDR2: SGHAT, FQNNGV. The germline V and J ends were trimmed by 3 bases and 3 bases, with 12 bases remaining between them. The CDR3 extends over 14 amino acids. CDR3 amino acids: CASSLEVRGYEQYV. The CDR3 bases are TGTGCCAGCAGCTTGGAAGTCAGGGGCTACGAGCAGTACGTC.

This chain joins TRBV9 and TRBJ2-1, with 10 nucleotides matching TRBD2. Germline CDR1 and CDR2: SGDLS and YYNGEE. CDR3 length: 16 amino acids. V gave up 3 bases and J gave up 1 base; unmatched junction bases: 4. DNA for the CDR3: TGTGCCAGCAGCGCCGGACTAGCGGTTTCCTACAATGAGCAGTTCTTC. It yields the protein CASSAGLAVSYNEQFF.

The DNA of the CDR3 is TGTGCCAGCAGCCTCTCAGGGGTTCAGGGTGAGCAGTTCTTC. Its translation is CASSLSGVQGEQFF. V and J are TRBV14 and TRBJ2-1; D possibly corresponds to TRBD1 (6 bases). The germline gives CDR1 SGHDN, CDR2 FVKESK. With 4 bases removed from V and 9 bases from J, the gap between germline ends came to 16 bases. This CDR3 is 14 amino acids long.

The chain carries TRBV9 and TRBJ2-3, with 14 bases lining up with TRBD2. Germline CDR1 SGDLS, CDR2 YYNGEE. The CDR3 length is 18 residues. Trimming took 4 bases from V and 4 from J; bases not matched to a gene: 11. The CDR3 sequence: CASSFRLAGGPGADTQYF. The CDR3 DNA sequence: TGTGCCAGCAGCTTCCGACTAGCGGGAGGGCCTGGGGCAGATACGCAGTATTTT.